This passage covers 15 T cell receptor beta chains from one sample sequenced in a study of shared clonotypes between healthy human individuals. The repertoire was sequenced with immunoSEQ multiplex PCR; TCRdb's copy has only in-frame clones and lacks some. The data contain some 2.3 million clones, approximately 95% of them singletons. Material for sequencing was naive CD4+ T cells from PBMCs. Subset here: CD45RA+ positively selected. The receptors here all came from a man aged 18 to 35 in good health. Some clones in this sample may be carry-over from other donors' samples.

In regard to this clone: Other DNA sequences in this sample translate to the same CDR3. This rearrangement joins TRBV4-3 to TRBJ2-7; 7 bases agree with TRBD1. V dropped 1 base and J dropped 3; count of bases not matched to a gene: 3. The CDR3 consists of 14 residues. Per germline, CDR1 LGHNA and CDR2 YSLEER. CDR3 DNA: TGCGCCAGCAGCCAAGGACAGGGTGTCTACGAGCAGTACTTC. Its translation: CASSQGQGVYEQYF.

V gene TRBV7-6 combines with J gene TRBJ1-3; D is possibly TRBD1 (6 bases). Looked up from germline, CDR1 is SGHVS and CDR2 is FNYEAQ. The V end was cut by 5 bases, the J end by 2 bases, with 19 bases between. This CDR3 region has 17 residues. CDR3 nucleotide sequence: TGTGCCAGCAGCCCCTTGGGGGGGCTAGGAACTGGAAACACCATATATTTT. This codes for CASSPLGGLGTGNTIYF.

V usage is TRBV9 and J usage is TRBJ2-3, with 11 bases identical to TRBD2. V dropped 2 bases and J dropped 6; count of bases not matched to a gene: 8. Germline V gene lookup returns CDR1 SGDLS and CDR2 YYNGEE. The CDR3 contains 16 residues. The CDR3 DNA follows: TGTGCCAGCAGCGTCTTAGCGGGAGGGCCCTACGATACGCAGTATTTT. This sequence encodes CASSVLAGGPYDTQYF.

This rearrangement joins TRBV21-1 to TRBJ2-5; TRBD1, the D gene given by the table, was not confirmed from the DNA. TRBV21-1 is given as a pseudogene. The CDR3 covers 17 residues. The CDR3 sequence is CASTLRPPQAPQETQYF. CDR3 sequence (DNA): TGTGCCAGCACCCTTAGGCCCCCACAGGCCCCCCAAGAGACCCAGTACTTC.

V usage is TRBV11-3 and J usage is TRBJ2-1; D perhaps matches TRBD2 (6 bases). The germline CDR1 and CDR2 sequences are SGHNT and YENEEA. The CDR3 extends over 16 amino acids. Trimming left V 3 bases short and J 0 bases short, with 12 bases between. CDR3 DNA: TGTGCCAGCAGCTTGTTTTTCGGGGGCTCCTACAATGAGCAGTTCTTC. Residues: CASSLFFGGSYNEQFF.

In DNA, the CDR3 is TGTGCCAGCAGGGGCACCGGGGAGCTGTTTTTT. Protein: CASRGTGELFF. The chain combines TRBV6-1 with TRBJ2-2; D remains ambiguous. Trimming removed 6 bases at V and 4 bases at J, with 3 bases between. The germline V gene has CDR1 MNHNS and CDR2 SASEGT. The CDR3 consists of 11 residues.

Concerning this clone itself: Different DNA sequences within this sample yield the same CDR3. The chain uses TRBV9 and TRBJ2-2; D call uncertain. The germline V gene encodes CDR1 SGDLS and CDR2 YYNGEE. This CDR3 region has 14 residues. Trimming took 0 bases from V and 2 from J, leaving 5 bases between them. The DNA for the CDR3 is TGTGCCAGCAGCGTAGTCCTAAACACCGGGGAGCTGTTTTTT. It specifies CASSVVLNTGELFF. Full variable domain (rest looked up from reference TRBV9 and TRBJ2-2): DSGVTQTPKHLITATGQRVTLRCSPRSGDLSVYWYQQSLDQGLQFLIQYYNGEERAKGNILERFSAQQFPDLHSELNLSSLELGDSALYFCASSVVLNTGELFFGEGSRLTVL.

The V gene is TRBV19, the J gene TRBJ2-2; D may be TRBD2 (5 bases). This CDR3 spans 17 amino acids. Deletions cut 5 bases from V and 4 bases from J, with 20 bases between. Germline V CDR1 and CDR2: LNHDA, SQIVND (reference sequence). The CDR3 loop reads CASSPPRGRSATGELFF. The CDR3 DNA reads as TGTGCCAGTAGTCCGCCCAGAGGGCGATCGGCCACCGGGGAGCTGTTTTTT.

The rearrangement joins TRBV7-2 to TRBJ2-7; D may be TRBD2 (5 bases). CDR3 length equals 15 residues. The germline V and J ends were trimmed by 0 bases and 7 bases, with 16 bases remaining between them. The V gene's germline CDR1 is SGHTA and CDR2 FQGNSA. CDR3 protein: CASSLAGVAGGEQYF. The CDR3 nucleotides read TGTGCCAGCAGCTTAGCTGGGGTGGCAGGAGGAGAGCAGTACTTC.

This chain connects TRBV2 to TRBJ2-3; 12 bases map to TRBD2. CDR3 length: 20 amino acids. Germline lookup yields CDR1 SNHLY and CDR2 FYNNEI. V was clipped by 3 bases and J by 0 bases; unmatched bases: 13. The CDR3 loop reads CASSDPDGFGLAGSTDTQYF. The CDR3 DNA sequence: TGTGCCAGCAGTGACCCGGACGGTTTTGGACTAGCGGGGAGCACAGATACGCAGTATTTT. Together with reference TRBV2 and TRBJ2-3, the CDR3 gives the full variable domain: EPEVTQTPSHQVTQMGQEVILRCVPISNHLYFYWYRQILGQKVEFLVSFYNNEISEKSEIFDDQFSVERPDGSNFTLKIRSTKLEDSAMYFCASSDPDGFGLAGSTDTQYFGPGTRLTVL.

This clone has a single count. This sequence joins TRBV27 and TRBJ2-1; 9 bases are shared with TRBD2. CDR3 length: 17 amino acids. Losses at the gene ends were 5 bases for V and 2 bases for J; bases not matched to a gene: 10. CDR1 and CDR2 from the germline V gene are MNHEY and SMNVEV (reference sequence). The CDR3 nucleotides read TGTGCCAGCAGTCCCTCCAATAGCGGGAGAACCTACAATGAGCAGTTCTTC. This encodes CASSPSNSGRTYNEQFF.

The V call is TRBV6-5, the J call TRBJ2-5, with 7 bases that match TRBD1. The trim removed 7 bases at V and 4 bases at J, leaving 6 bases unmatched. This CDR3 spans 13 amino acids. Germline CDR1 and CDR2: MNHEY and SVGAGI. The CDR3 region has the DNA TGTGCCAGCATTGACAGGGTTGTAGAGACCCAGTACTTC. Its protein product is CASIDRVVETQYF.

This clone has only a few counts. The genes are TRBV25-1 and TRBJ1-4; tentative D call: TRBD1 (5 bases). CDR1 and CDR2 from the germline V gene are MGHDK and SYGVNS. This CDR3 has 13 residues. V dropped 2 bases and J dropped 7 bases, with 8 bases sitting between them. Here the CDR3 reads CASSEQGSEKLFF. The CDR3 DNA is TGTGCCAGCAGTGAACAGGGAAGTGAAAAACTGTTTTTT.

V and J are TRBV2 and TRBJ2-3; 10 bases are a match to TRBD2. Per germline, CDR1 SNHLY and CDR2 FYNNEI. V lost 8 bases and J lost 3; bases outside the gene matches: 14. CDR3 size: 17 residues. CDR3 sequence: CASPFTLAGASTDTQYF. The DNA for the CDR3 is TGTGCCAGCCCATTCACCCTAGCGGGAGCGAGTACAGATACGCAGTATTTT.

The chain recombines TRBV5-6 with TRBJ2-1; 7 nucleotides agree with TRBD1. CDR1 and CDR2 from the germline V gene are SGHDT and YYEEEE. Unmatched junction bases numbered 17, after V lost 3 bases and J lost 8 bases. The CDR3 runs to 17 residues. The CDR3 loop reads CASSSLDRGPVIDEQFF. For the CDR3, the DNA is TGTGCCAGCAGCTCTTTAGATAGGGGGCCTGTGATAGATGAGCAGTTCTTC.